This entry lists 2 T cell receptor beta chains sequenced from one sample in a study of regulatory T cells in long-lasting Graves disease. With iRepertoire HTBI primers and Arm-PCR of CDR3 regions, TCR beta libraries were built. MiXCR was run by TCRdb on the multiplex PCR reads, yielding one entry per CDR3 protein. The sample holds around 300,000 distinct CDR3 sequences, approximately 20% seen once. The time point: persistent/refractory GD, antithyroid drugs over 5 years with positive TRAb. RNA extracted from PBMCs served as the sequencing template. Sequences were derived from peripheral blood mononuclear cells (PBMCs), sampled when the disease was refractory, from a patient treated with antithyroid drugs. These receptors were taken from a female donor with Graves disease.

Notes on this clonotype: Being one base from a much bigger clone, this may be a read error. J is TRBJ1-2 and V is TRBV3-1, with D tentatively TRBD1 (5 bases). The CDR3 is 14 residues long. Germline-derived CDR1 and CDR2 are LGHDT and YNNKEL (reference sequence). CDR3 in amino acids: CASTFGARDYGYAF. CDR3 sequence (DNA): TGTGCCAGTACCTTCGGGGCCCGGGACTATGGCTACGCCTTC.

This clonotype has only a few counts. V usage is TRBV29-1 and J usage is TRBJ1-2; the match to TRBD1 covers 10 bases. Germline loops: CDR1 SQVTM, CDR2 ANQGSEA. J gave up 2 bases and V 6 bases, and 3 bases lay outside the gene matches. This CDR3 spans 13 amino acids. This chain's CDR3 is CSVRGQGNYGYTF. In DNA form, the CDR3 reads TGCAGCGTGCGGGGACAGGGGAACTATGGCTACACCTTC.